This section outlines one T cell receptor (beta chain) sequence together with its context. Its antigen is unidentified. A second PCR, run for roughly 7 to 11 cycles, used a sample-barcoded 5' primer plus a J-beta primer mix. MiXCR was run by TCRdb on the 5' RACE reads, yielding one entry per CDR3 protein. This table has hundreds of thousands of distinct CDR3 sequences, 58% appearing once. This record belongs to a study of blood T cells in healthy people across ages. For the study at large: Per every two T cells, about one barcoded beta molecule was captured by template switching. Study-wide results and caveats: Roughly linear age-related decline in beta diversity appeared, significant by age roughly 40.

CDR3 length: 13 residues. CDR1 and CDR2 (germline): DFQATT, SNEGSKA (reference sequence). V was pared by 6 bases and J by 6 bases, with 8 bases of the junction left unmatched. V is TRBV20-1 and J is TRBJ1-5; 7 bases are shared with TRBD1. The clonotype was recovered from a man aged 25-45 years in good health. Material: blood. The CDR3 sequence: CSADRQGGQPQHF. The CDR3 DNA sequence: TGCAGTGCGGACCGACAGGGAGGTCAGCCCCAGCATTTT.